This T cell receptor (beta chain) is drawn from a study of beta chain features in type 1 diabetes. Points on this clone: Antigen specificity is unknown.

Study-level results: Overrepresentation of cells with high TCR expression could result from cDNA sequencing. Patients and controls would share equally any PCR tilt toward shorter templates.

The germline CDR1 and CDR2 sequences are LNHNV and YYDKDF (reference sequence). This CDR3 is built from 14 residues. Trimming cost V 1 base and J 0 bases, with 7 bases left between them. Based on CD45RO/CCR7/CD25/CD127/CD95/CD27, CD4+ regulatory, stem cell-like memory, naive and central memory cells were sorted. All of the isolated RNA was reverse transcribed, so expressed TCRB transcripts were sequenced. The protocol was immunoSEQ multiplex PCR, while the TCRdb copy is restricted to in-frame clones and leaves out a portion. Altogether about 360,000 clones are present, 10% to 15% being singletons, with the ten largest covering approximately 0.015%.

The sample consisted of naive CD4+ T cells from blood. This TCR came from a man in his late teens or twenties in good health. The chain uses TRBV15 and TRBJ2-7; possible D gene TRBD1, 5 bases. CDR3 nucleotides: TGTGCCACCAGCAGAGGGACATTCTCCTACGAGCAGTACTTC. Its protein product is CATSRGTFSYEQYF.